This T cell receptor (beta chain) was obtained from a study of blood T cell repertoires in COVID-19. Across the whole study: T cells, B-cell-depleted T cells, or PBMCs supplied cDNA or gDNA.

Authors' data handling: For nucleated cells, counts were estimated from reference gene primer amplification. Profiled with immunoSEQ multiplex PCR; TCRdb holds only in-frame clones, not every one. That table is the source of V, J and clone size, and D and trimming were worked out from the DNA. The repertoire includes 150,000 to 250,000 clones, 82% of them detected once, and 6% to 8% sits in the top ten. The germline CDR1 and CDR2 sequences are SGHAT and FQNNGV. V shed 0 bases and J shed 6 bases, with 9 bases lying between them. CDR3 length equals 14 residues. Sequenced: peripheral blood. The chain carries TRBV11-2 and TRBJ2-1; D unresolved. This clonotype originated in a human donor with acute or convalescent COVID-19. The donor label of this sample is uncertain. This CDR3 reads CASSLDRSSNEQFF. CDR3 DNA sequence: TGTGCCAGCAGCTTAGACCGGAGCAGCAATGAGCAGTTCTTC.